Listed here is a single T cell receptor (beta chain). Its antigen is undetermined. The data were obtained in a study of T cell clonotyping in hematopoietic cell transplantation. Study results and limitations: CD4 and CD8 repertoire contributions could not be separated without sorting. After transplant, recipient diversity fell while pathologically expanded clonotypes grew through day 180. Few recipient clonotypes overlapped donors; over 95% were de novo at given depth.

Regarding time point: recipient sample about 28 days before transplant, after cytoreduction. Here immunoSEQ multiplex PCR was the method, and the copy in TCRdb shows in-frame clones only, minus some. The sample yields about 7,400 clones, 88% seen once. The source is a man aged 55 to 70 with acute myeloid leukemia. Some clones in this sample may be carry-over from other donors' samples. The sample here was peripheral blood mononuclear cells, taken before stem cell transplant.

CDR3 region: CASSAATSGANVLTF. CDR3 in DNA: TGTGCCAGCAGTGCCGCTACTTCTGGGGCCAACGTCCTGACTTTC. This chain joins TRBV6-1 and TRBJ2-6; no firm D call. Trimming pared 4 bases from V and 1 base from J, leaving 8 bases between. This CDR3 is built from 15 residues. In germline, CDR1 is MNHNS, CDR2 SASEGT.